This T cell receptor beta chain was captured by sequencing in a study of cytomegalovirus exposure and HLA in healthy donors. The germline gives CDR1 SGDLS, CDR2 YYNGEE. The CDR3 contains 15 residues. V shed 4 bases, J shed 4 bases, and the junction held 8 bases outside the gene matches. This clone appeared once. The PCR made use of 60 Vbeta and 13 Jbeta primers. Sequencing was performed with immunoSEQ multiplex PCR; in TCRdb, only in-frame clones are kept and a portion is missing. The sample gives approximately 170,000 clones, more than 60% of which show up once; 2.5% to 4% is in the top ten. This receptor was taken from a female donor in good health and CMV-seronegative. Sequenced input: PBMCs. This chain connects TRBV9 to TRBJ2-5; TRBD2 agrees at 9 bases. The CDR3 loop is CASSISGRGRETQYF. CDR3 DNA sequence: TGTGCCAGCAGCATTAGCGGGAGAGGCAGAGAGACCCAGTACTTC. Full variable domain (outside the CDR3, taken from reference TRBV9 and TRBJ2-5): DSGVTQTPKHLITATGQRVTLRCSPRSGDLSVYWYQQSLDQGLQFLIQYYNGEERAKGNILERFSAQQFPDLHSELNLSSLELGDSALYFCASSISGRGRETQYFGPGTRLLVL.